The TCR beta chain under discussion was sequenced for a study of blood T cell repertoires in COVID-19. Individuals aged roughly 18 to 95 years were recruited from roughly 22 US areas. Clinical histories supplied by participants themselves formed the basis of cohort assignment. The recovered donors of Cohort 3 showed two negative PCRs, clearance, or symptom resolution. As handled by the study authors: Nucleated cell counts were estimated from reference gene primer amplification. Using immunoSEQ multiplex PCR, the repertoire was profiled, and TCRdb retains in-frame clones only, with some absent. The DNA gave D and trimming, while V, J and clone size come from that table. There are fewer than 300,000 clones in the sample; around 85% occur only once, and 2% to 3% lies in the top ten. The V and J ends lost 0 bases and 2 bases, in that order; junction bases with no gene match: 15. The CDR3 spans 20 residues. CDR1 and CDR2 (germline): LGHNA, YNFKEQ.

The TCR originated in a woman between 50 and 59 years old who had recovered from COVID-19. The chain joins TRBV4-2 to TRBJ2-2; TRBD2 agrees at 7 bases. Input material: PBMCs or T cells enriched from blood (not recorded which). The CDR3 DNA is TGTGCCAGCAGCCAAGATACTCGCGGGAGAGTCTACTCTAACACCGGGGAGCTGTTTTTT. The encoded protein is CASSQDTRGRVYSNTGELFF.